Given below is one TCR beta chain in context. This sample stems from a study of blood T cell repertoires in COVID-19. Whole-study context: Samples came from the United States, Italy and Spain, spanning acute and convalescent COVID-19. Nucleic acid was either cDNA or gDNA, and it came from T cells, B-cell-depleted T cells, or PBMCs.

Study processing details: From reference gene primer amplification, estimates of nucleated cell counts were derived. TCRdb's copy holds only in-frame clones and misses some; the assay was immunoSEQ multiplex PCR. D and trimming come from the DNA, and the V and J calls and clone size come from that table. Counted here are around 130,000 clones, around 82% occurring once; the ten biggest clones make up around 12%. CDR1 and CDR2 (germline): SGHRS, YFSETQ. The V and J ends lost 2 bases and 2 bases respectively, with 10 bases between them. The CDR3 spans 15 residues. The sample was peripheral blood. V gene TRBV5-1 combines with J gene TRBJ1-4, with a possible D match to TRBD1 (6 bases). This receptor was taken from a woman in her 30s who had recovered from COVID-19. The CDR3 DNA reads TGCGCCAGCAGCTTAACAGGGTTTACTAATGAAAAACTGTTTTTT. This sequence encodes CASSLTGFTNEKLFF.